Listed below are T cell receptor beta chains from one sample, sequenced in a study of OX40 agonist ivuxolimab in advanced cancers. Data came from immunoSEQ multiplex PCR; TCRdb stores just in-frame clones and leaves some out. The sample yields 35,000 or so clones, more than 70% seen once. The sample consisted of CD4+ or CD8+ T cells sorted from blood, taken in a trial of the OX40 agonist ivuxolimab. The receptor source for this set is an adult with an advanced solid tumor such as melanoma, head and neck, liver or kidney cancer. Each CDR3 is given without its conserved first and last residue. Clone size is shown for a subset of rows, as once, few, many or a class of expanded clone.

v_call	clone_size	cdr3_aa
TRBV5-1	once	ASSLEDLYGYT
TRBV30	few	AWSVQGYGANQPQH
TRBV5-1	-	ASSPVPGQGAYTEAF
TRBV29-1	-	SVEGASYEQY
TRBV5-6	-	ASIRRVSSYNEQF
TRBV7-2	once	ASSLRLAGGLNEQF
TRBV19	-	ASSKTGGPYEQY
TRBV6-1	-	ASSPEGRGNQPQH
TRBV28	-	ASTLGGRGYNQPQH
TRBV6-1	few	ASSNELGPFSQY
TRBV6-1	-	ASSLARDTEAF
TRBV5-3	-	ARSFSRKGHYGYT
TRBV10-3	few	AISSPTGGTEAF
TRBV4-3	-	ASSQDLGASAGELF
TRBV5-1	once	ASSRELLAGDGANVLT
TRBV27	-	ASSSWGQGEGQPQH
TRBV5-1	-	ASSPGLAGSYEQY
TRBV5-5	-	ASRDLTGRRTEAF
TRBV4-2	-	ASSRRTSGSGTDTQY
TRBV7-2	-	ASSHRRAEAF
TRBV5-1	-	ASSSGQGTVSETQY
TRBV7-3	-	ASGAGMTDTQY
TRBV18	few	ASSMAVANQPQH
TRBV7-9	-	ASSQRDRRGAYT
TRBV7-9	-	ASSLGAVGLARDTQY
TRBV15	-	ATSRGGSEVREQY
TRBV5-1	-	ASSTGEQETQY
TRBV5-4	once	ASSTGTGTGIELF
TRBV12-5	-	ASGLTPGTDTQY
TRBV5-4	once	ASSLGNQPQH
TRBV6-6	-	ALERVGAGELF
TRBV6-1	-	ASNPVRDRGLGYT
TRBV7-2	once	ASSTRGLAGANTGELF
TRBV9	-	ASSIMSGRNTDTQY
TRBV29-1	-	SVLQGPNEKLF
TRBV28	-	ASSSGIQEQY
TRBV30	-	AWTPPGQAGNTIY
TRBV28	-	ASSLSATSAF
TRBV19	-	ASSWGGAYEQY
TRBV7-9	few	ASSGTANSYEQY
TRBV6-1	-	ASRQSYSNQPQH
TRBV27	-	ASTNLGLAPTDTQY
TRBV11-2	-	ASSASPQETQY
TRBV7-2	few	ASSETAHSNQPQH
TRBV21-1	-	ASSKGRTGNTEAF
TRBV10-2	-	ATRQGPMNTEAF
TRBV19	-	AGSYTGLAGKWAGTQY
TRBV6-5	-	ASSFNQNTEAF
TRBV19	-	ASSMRGLGNQPQH
TRBV6-4	-	ASRRTGASNEQF
TRBV7-7	-	ASSSIQGGTEAF
TRBV6-6	-	ASSYLGQGGGYT
TRBV19	-	ASSKRSGSGGETQY
TRBV27	-	ASTHRGFADTQY
TRBV4-2	-	ASSQETAPYEQY
TRBV7-9	-	ASSPAGQGAYEQY
TRBV18	few	ASSPGTSGSVANEQF
TRBV6-5	-	ASSYSPGRSGNTIY
TRBV9	-	ASSVEHGEGPDTQY